This TCR beta chain was observed in a study of blood T cell repertoires in COVID-19. Turning to the study itself: Sites across the United States, Italy and Spain contributed samples from acute and convalescent COVID-19. In each case, the material was cDNA or gDNA derived from T cells, B-cell-depleted T cells, or PBMCs.

This CDR3 has 13 residues. Unmatched junction bases numbered 4, after V lost 6 bases and J lost 5 bases. CDR1 and CDR2 from the germline V gene are MDHEN and SYDVKM. Authors' data handling: For nucleated cells, counts were estimated from reference gene primer amplification. The protocol was immunoSEQ multiplex PCR, while the TCRdb copy is restricted to in-frame clones and leaves out a portion. V and J calls and clone size follow that table, whereas D and trimming were derived from the DNA. The table shows about 110,000 clones, with 65% to 90% occurring only once. This receptor was identified in a woman aged 60-75 years with acute or convalescent COVID-19. The chain carries TRBV28 and TRBJ1-2; 9 nucleotides line up with TRBD1. The sample taken for sequencing was peripheral blood. This CDR3 reads CASRPGTGYGYTF. The CDR3 DNA follows: TGTGCCAGCAGGCCCGGGACAGGGTATGGCTACACCTTC.